The 22 T cell receptor beta chains below all came from one sample that was sequenced in a study of blood T cell repertoires in COVID-19. TCRdb keeps only in-frame clones here, not all; method: immunoSEQ multiplex PCR. Of more than 45,000 clones in the sample, 80% to 90% were seen once. Sequencing was carried out using peripheral blood. The receptors originated from a man between 65 and 85 years old with acute or convalescent COVID-19.

The sample holds one count of this clone. V is TRBV11-3 and J is TRBJ2-1; TRBD2 matches at 9 bases. Trimming cost V 5 bases and J 2 bases; bases outside gene matches: 13. CDR3 length: 18 amino acids. Germline V gene data show CDR1 as SGHNT and CDR2 as YENEEA. DNA for the CDR3: TGTGCCAGCAGCCCAGTGAGAGGTAGCGGGAGTCCCTACAATGAGCAGTTCTTC. This sequence encodes CASSPVRGSGSPYNEQFF.

The chain employs TRBV7-9 and TRBJ2-7; 16 nucleotides agree with TRBD2. The CDR3 has 17 amino acids. The germline V gene encodes CDR1 SEHNR and CDR2 FQNEAQ (reference sequence). Trimming at V came to 5 bases and at J to 5 bases, leaving 9 bases not matched to a gene. As DNA, the CDR3 is TGTGCCAGCAGCCCGGGACTAGCGGGAGGGTCGTCGGACGAGCAGTACTTC. Its protein is CASSPGLAGGSSDEQYF.

This clone appeared once. The rearrangement joins TRBV9 to TRBJ2-3; possibly TRBD2 for D (6 bases). The length of the CDR3 is 15 residues. Germline V gene data show CDR1 as SGDLS and CDR2 as YYNGEE. V was trimmed by 0 bases and J by 2 bases, leaving 10 bases between them. In nucleotides, the CDR3 is TGTGCCAGCAGCGTAGGAGGCGGGACCACAGATACGCAGTATTTT. This gives the protein CASSVGGGTTDTQYF.

The chain combines TRBV6-5 with TRBJ1-1, with a weak D call TRBD1 (6 bases). The length of the CDR3 is 13 residues. The V gene's germline CDR1 is MNHEY and CDR2 SVGAGI. Trimming took 5 bases from V and 4 from J, leaving 11 bases between them. In DNA form, the CDR3 reads TGTGCCAGCAGTAGAACAGGGCTCACTGAAGCTTTCTTT. Translated, it gives CASSRTGLTEAFF.

This clone was seen a handful of times. This chain connects TRBV5-1 to TRBJ2-1; 9 bases are a match to TRBD2. Germline-derived CDR1 and CDR2 are SGHRS and YFSETQ. Losses at the gene ends were 0 bases for V and 4 bases for J; bases not matched to a gene: 8. The CDR3 contains 17 residues. The CDR3 nucleotides read TGCGCCAGCAGCTTGGCGGCGGGGGGGCTGGGTTACAATGAGCAGTTCTTC. It specifies CASSLAAGGLGYNEQFF.

This chain links TRBV19 with TRBJ1-4, with 8 positions matching TRBD1. The CDR3 sequence is 17 residues long. CDR1 is LNHDA, CDR2 SQIVND, per germline (reference sequence). After removal of 6 bases from V and 4 bases from J, the junction contained 13 bases not matched to a gene. CDR3 sequence (DNA): TGTGCCAGTAGAAAAGGACAGGGAAGGGCAAATAATGAAAAACTGTTTTTT. It is translated as CASRKGQGRANNEKLFF.

Of note for this clone: A read error may account for a junction end that differs from germline. The chain couples TRBV30 to TRBJ2-1; unclear D gene. Germline CDR1 and CDR2: GTSNPN and SVGIG (reference sequence). The CDR3 consists of 14 residues. Written as DNA, the CDR3 is TGTGCCCGGAGTACGTCCGGTTCGTACAATGAGCAGTTCTTC. Translation: CARSTSGSYNEQFF.

The chain combines TRBV24-1 with TRBJ1-2; D is perhaps TRBD1 (5 bases). Per the germline V gene, CDR1 is KGHDR and CDR2 is SFDVKD. The CDR3 has 17 residues. V was cut by 4 bases and J by 4 bases, with 21 bases left in between. The CDR3 DNA reads TGTGCCACCAGTGACCCCTGGCGGGGCGGAAGGTCCTATGGCTACACCTTC. Translated: CATSDPWRGGRSYGYTF.

The chain couples TRBV6-2 or TRBV6-3 to TRBJ1-2; D perhaps matches TRBD1 (5 bases). The V gene's germline CDR1 is MNHEY and CDR2 SVGEGT. This CDR3 region has 14 residues. V gave up 2 bases and J gave up 5 bases, with 12 bases separating them. The CDR3 DNA reads as TGTGCCAGCAGTTACGGCGGGACGGCGTATGGCTACACCTTC. Its translation: CASSYGGTAYGYTF.

As DNA, the CDR3 is TGTGCCAGCAGTGGTCTCGGCACAGATACGCAGTATTTT. Its protein product is CASSGLGTDTQYF. V usage is TRBV6-4 and J usage is TRBJ2-3; D uncertain. Trimming cost V 4 bases and J 1 base, with 6 bases left between them. Germline V lookup: CDR1 MRHNA, CDR2 SNTAGT. CDR3 length equals 13 residues.

The rearrangement uses TRBV12-5 and TRBJ1-4; 8 bases agree with TRBD1. The CDR3 sequence is 14 residues long. Germline lookup yields CDR1 LGHNT and CDR2 FRNRAP. After removal of 3 bases from V and 8 bases from J, the junction contained 5 bases not matched to a gene. In DNA form, the CDR3 reads TGTGCTAGTGGTTTAGGGACAGGATGGGAAAAACTGTTTTTT. It translates to CASGLGTGWEKLFF.

The chain couples TRBV14 to TRBJ2-1; D unresolved. Germline CDR1 SGHDN, CDR2 FVKESK. V was cut by 0 bases and J by 8 bases, with 14 bases left in between. The CDR3 runs 15 residues. CDR3 DNA sequence: TGTGCCAGCAGCCAAGATTCTATCCGATCCCATGAGCAGTTCTTC. Translated: CASSQDSIRSHEQFF.

This clone was seen only once. This chain joins TRBV18 and TRBJ1-2; TRBD1 aligns across 9 bases. Trimming at V came to 2 bases and at J to 6 bases, leaving 10 bases not matched to a gene. The CDR3 sequence is 16 residues long. Germline V gene data show CDR1 as KGHSH and CDR2 as LQKENI. The CDR3 spells CASSPAPGQGMDGYTF. The CDR3, as DNA: TGTGCCAGCTCACCAGCGCCGGGACAGGGTATGGATGGCTACACCTTC.

This chain joins TRBV12-3 or TRBV12-4 and TRBJ1-1; a weak D match, TRBD1 (6 bases). CDR3 size: 13 residues. The V end was cut by 1 base, the J end by 7 bases, with 10 bases between. CDR3 residues: CASSLGGTREAFF. The CDR3 DNA reads as TGTGCCAGCAGTTTAGGGGGGACACGTGAAGCTTTCTTT.

The chain uses TRBV10-3 and TRBJ1-6; 7 bases line up with TRBD1. V trimming: 10 bases; J trimming: 7 bases; junction bases outside the gene matches: 10. Germline V gives CDR1 ENHRY, CDR2 SYGVKD. This CDR3 has 14 residues. The CDR3 coding sequence is TGTGCCACAAGAACAACAGGGGACAATTCACCCCTCCACTTT. Its protein is CATRTTGDNSPLHF.

The rearrangement joins TRBV19 to TRBJ1-1, with 10 bases aligning to TRBD1. V lost 6 bases and J lost 5; bases outside the gene matches: 12. The germline CDR1 and CDR2 sequences are LNHDA and SQIVND (reference sequence). This CDR3 contains 16 residues. CDR3 protein: CASSRKPGTGVTEAFF. In nucleotides, the CDR3 is TGTGCCAGTAGCCGCAAACCCGGGACAGGGGTGACTGAAGCTTTCTTT.

The CDR3 loop reads CASSKGDSLSNQPQHF. In nucleotides, the CDR3 is TGTGCCAGCAGCAAGGGGGACAGCCTTAGCAATCAGCCCCAGCATTTT. The chain employs TRBV4-2 and TRBJ1-5; 7 bases are shared with TRBD1. CDR1 and CDR2 from the germline V gene are LGHNA and YNFKEQ. The CDR3 has 16 residues. V shed 5 bases and J 0 bases; nucleotides not matched to a gene: 7.

This clone was counted between two and nine times. The V and J genes are TRBV29-1 and TRBJ1-1, with D unresolved. V was cut by 7 bases and J by 5 bases, with 17 bases left in between. CDR1 and CDR2 (germline): SQVTM, ANQGSEA. The CDR3 covers 13 residues. CDR3 sequence: CSAALGRGTEAFF. The CDR3 DNA is TGCAGCGCCGCGTTAGGCCGGGGTACTGAAGCTTTCTTT.

The chain employs TRBV15 and TRBJ1-2; the D gene is possibly TRBD1 (6 bases). Between the trimmed V and J ends, which lost 9 bases and 0 bases, there was a span of 14 bases. Germline CDR1 is LNHNV and CDR2 is YYDKDF (reference sequence). The CDR3 runs 14 residues. The CDR3 DNA follows: TGTGCCACGTCCCGGGACACCTCTAACTATGGCTACACCTTC. It encodes CATSRDTSNYGYTF.

J is TRBJ1-1 and V is TRBV5-1; 7 nucleotides align to TRBD1. The ends lost 7 bases at V and 3 bases at J; junction bases unmatched: 12. CDR3 length: 15 amino acids. The germline gives CDR1 SGHRS, CDR2 YFSETQ. The CDR3 DNA sequence: TGCGCCAGCTATTCGTCGACAGGGATCGACACTGAAGCTTTCTTT. It translates to CASYSSTGIDTEAFF. Full variable domain (rest looked up from reference TRBV5-1 and TRBJ1-1): KAGVTQTPRYLIKTRGQQVTLSCSPISGHRSVSWYQQTPGQGLQFLFEYFSETQRNKGNFPGRFSGRQFSNSRSEMNVSTLELGDSALYLCASYSSTGIDTEAFFGQGTRLTVV.

V gene TRBV5-1 combines with J gene TRBJ1-2, with 8 bases identical to TRBD1. The CDR3 is 13 amino acids. With 4 bases clipped from V and 5 bases from J, the junction kept 4 bases outside the gene matches. Germline CDR1 and CDR2: SGHRS and YFSETQ. The DNA of the CDR3 is TGCGCCAGCAGCACAGACAGGGGATATGGCTACACCTTC. Translating it yields CASSTDRGYGYTF.

The chain joins TRBV6-4 to TRBJ2-3; 7 bases map to TRBD2. CDR3 length equals 15 residues. Germline loops: CDR1 MRHNA, CDR2 SNTAGT. After removal of 6 bases from V and 2 bases from J, the junction contained 8 bases not matched to a gene. The CDR3 reads CASSALSGNTDTQYF. CDR3 bases: TGTGCCAGCAGCGCCCTGAGCGGGAACACAGATACGCAGTATTTT.